The sequence of this TCR beta chain was determined in a study of metastatic and nonmetastatic thyroid tumors. Background on the study: Repertoires were compared across blood and tumor or nodule tissue from malignant and benign thyroid patients. Study results and caveats: The reported finding was significantly higher TCR beta diversity in malignant thyroid tumors relative to benign nodules, in blood and tumor.

Treatment of any kind had been given to no patient before thyroid surgery. This clone was seen repeatedly, ten times or more. Its antigen is not known. Trimming removed 6 bases at V and 0 bases at J, with 9 bases between. Germline CDR1 WSHSY, CDR2 SAAADI. The CDR3 extends over 13 amino acids. TCRdb re-called clones via MiXCR from the PCR reads. The data contain about 46,000 clones, around 25% of them singletons. V usage is TRBV10-2 and J usage is TRBJ2-7, with D possibly being TRBD1 (5 bases). The sample comprised blood. The TCR sequence derives from a male donor with papillary thyroid cancer or a benign thyroid nodule (not recorded which). Some clones in this sample may be carry-over from other donors' samples. Written as DNA, the CDR3 is TGCGCCAGCAGAGCAGGGTACTCCTACGAGCAGTACTTC. It translates to CASRAGYSYEQYF.